The 26 T cell receptor beta chains listed next were all sequenced from one sample in a study of beta chain features in type 1 diabetes. Study conclusions and caveats: Shorter TCRB CDR3s, moderately but significantly so, were found in Type 1 diabetes patients in all four CD4+ subsets.

These receptors have no known antigen. Every isolated RNA sample was fully reverse transcribed, so sequencing captured expressed TCRB transcripts. Generated by immunoSEQ multiplex PCR, the TCRdb table keeps only in-frame clones and is missing some. The table lists a few hundred thousand clones, about 10% of them singletons. The specimen was central memory CD4+ T cells from blood. All receptors derive from a man aged 30 to 39 with type 1 diabetes.

Concerning this clone: With a far larger clone one base away, a read error is the likely cause. The chain combines TRBV30 with TRBJ1-5; D might be TRBD1 (5 bases). CDR3 length: 14 residues. Germline-derived CDR1 and CDR2 are GTSNPN and SVGIG (reference sequence). Trimming shortened V by 8 bases and J by 8 bases, and 22 bases separated the two germline ends. In DNA form, the CDR3 reads TGTGCCGGGACCCCCAGCCCCGCCGGGGAGCCCCAGCATTTT. Translation: CAGTPSPAGEPQHF. Using reference TRBV30 and TRBJ1-5 for the parts outside the CDR3, the full variable domain is SQTIHQWPATLVQPVGSPLSLECTVEGTSNPNLYWYRQAAGRGLQLLFYSVGIGQISSEVPQNLSASRPQDRQFILSSKKLLLSDSGFYLCAGTPSPAGEPQHFGDGTRLSIL.

This chain joins TRBV7-9 and TRBJ2-5; D is unresolved. Trimming left V 5 bases short and J 5 bases short, with 24 bases between. CDR3 length equals 17 residues. Germline CDR1 is SEHNR and CDR2 is FQNEAQ (reference sequence). The CDR3 loop reads CASSQGFAGALGETQYF. The CDR3 nucleotides read TGTGCCAGCAGCCAAGGTTTCGCAGGAGCACTTGGGGAGACCCAGTACTTC.

This clone was seen only a few times. The rearrangement joins TRBV5-8 to TRBJ2-3; possibly TRBD2 for D (5 bases). V was cut by 0 bases and J by 6 bases, with 11 bases left in between. The V gene's germline CDR1 is SGHTS and CDR2 YDEGEE. CDR3 length equals 14 residues. CDR3 DNA sequence: TGTGCCAGCAGCTTGGCGACTAACGGGGATACGCAGTATTTT. Amino acids: CASSLATNGDTQYF.

The rearrangement links TRBV4-2 to TRBJ2-1, with 9 nucleotides matching TRBD2. Germline V lookup: CDR1 LGHNA, CDR2 YNFKEQ. CDR3 size: 15 residues. Trimming took 0 bases from V and 7 from J; bases not matched to a gene: 4. CDR3 DNA sequence: TGTGCCAGCAGCCAAGATTCACTAGCGGGTAATGAGCAGTTCTTC. This sequence encodes CASSQDSLAGNEQFF.

This clone was recorded a few times. J is TRBJ2-5 and V is TRBV6-1; 14 bases fit TRBD2. The germline V gene encodes CDR1 MNHNS and CDR2 SASEGT. The length of the CDR3 is 15 residues. Losses at the gene ends were 4 bases for V and 3 bases for J; bases not matched to a gene: 1. The CDR3 sequence is CASSGGLAGEETQYF. The CDR3 DNA sequence: TGTGCCAGCAGTGGGGGACTAGCGGGAGAAGAGACCCAGTACTTC.

The chain is built from TRBV5-1 and TRBJ1-6; 10 nucleotides match TRBD1. The CDR3 extends over 14 amino acids. Germline loops: CDR1 SGHRS, CDR2 YFSETQ. Trimming cost V 3 bases and J 10 bases; bases outside gene matches: 4. The CDR3 loop is CASSSDRGGSPLHF. The CDR3 coding sequence is TGCGCCAGCAGCTCGGACAGGGGGGGATCACCCCTCCACTTT.

This clone appeared a few times. The V call is TRBV7-9, the J call TRBJ2-5; D might be TRBD1 or TRBD2, each matching 5 bases. CDR1 and CDR2 (germline): SEHNR, FQNEAQ (reference sequence). The CDR3 is 14 amino acids. Trimming took off 7 bases at V and 7 bases at J, with 19 bases between the two ends. The CDR3 protein is CASTTPVARGTQYF. CDR3 bases: TGTGCCAGCACCACCCCCGTGGCGAGGGGGACCCAGTACTTC.

This clone was counted ten times or more. This rearrangement joins TRBV6-1 to TRBJ2-1; unclear D gene. V was shortened by 0 bases and J by 1 base, with 10 bases between the two germline ends. CDR1 is MNHNS, CDR2 SASEGT, per germline. This CDR3 is built from 16 residues. DNA for the CDR3: TGTGCCAGCAGTGAAGCGCGATTAGATTCCTACAATGAGCAGTTCTTC. This codes for CASSEARLDSYNEQFF.

CDR3 residues: CASSERNSETQYF. The CDR3 coding sequence is TGTGCCAGCAGTGAAAGGAATTCAGAGACCCAGTACTTC. This chain joins TRBV2 and TRBJ2-5, with unresolved D. Trimming shortened V by 2 bases and J by 4 bases, and 8 bases separated the two germline ends. There are 13 residues in the CDR3. Per germline, CDR1 SNHLY and CDR2 FYNNEI.

This clone has a handful of counts. CDR3 sequence: CASSPRTGGYYGYTF. DNA of the CDR3: TGTGCCAGCAGTCCCCGGACAGGGGGCTACTATGGCTACACCTTC. The rearrangement joins TRBV25-1 to TRBJ1-2; 11 bases fit TRBD1. V shed 5 bases, J shed 3 bases, and the junction held 5 bases outside the gene matches. Germline CDR1 reads MGHDK; CDR2 reads SYGVNS. CDR3 length: 15 amino acids.

The chain combines TRBV7-9 with TRBJ2-3, with D perhaps given as TRBD1 or TRBD2 (5 bases each). The CDR3 is 14 amino acids. Germline V gene data show CDR1 as SEHNR and CDR2 as FQNEAQ (reference sequence). Trimming removed 1 base from V and 5 bases from J, with 10 bases in between. The CDR3 region is CASSLEGRGDTQYF. CDR3 coding DNA: TGTGCCAGCAGCTTAGAGGGACGGGGAGATACGCAGTATTTT.

This clone has only a few counts. The CDR3 loop reads CASTPPRDAYEQYF. CDR3 coding DNA: TGTGCCAGCACCCCACCCCGGGACGCATACGAGCAGTACTTC. V and J are TRBV28 and TRBJ2-7, with D perhaps matching TRBD1 or TRBD2 (5 bases each). CDR1 is MDHEN and CDR2 is SYDVKM in the germline V gene. Trimming removed 7 bases at V and 4 bases at J, with 17 bases between. The CDR3 consists of 14 residues.

The rearrangement joins TRBV6-6 to TRBJ1-4; D not resolved. The CDR3 sequence is 13 residues long. V was pared by 6 bases and J by 4 bases, with 9 bases between. CDR1 is MNHNY and CDR2 is SVGAGI in the germline V gene (reference sequence). The CDR3 loop reads CASSGWRNEKLFF. CDR3 bases: TGTGCCAGCAGCGGGTGGCGTAATGAAAAACTGTTTTTT.

This clone turned up a few times. This chain connects TRBV29-1 to TRBJ2-1, with D possibly matching TRBD1 (8 bases). V was clipped by 4 bases and J by 6 bases, with 16 bases between them. Germline CDR1 reads SQVTM; CDR2 reads ANQGSEA. There are 14 residues in the CDR3. CDR3 bases: TGCAGCGTTGGGAGACAGGGGACTACCAATGAGCAGTTCTTC. Its translation: CSVGRQGTTNEQFF.

There are a few counts of this clone. This chain links TRBV7-3 with TRBJ2-1; D is unresolved. The CDR3 extends over 12 amino acids. Germline lookup yields CDR1 SGHTA and CDR2 FQGTGA. Trimming left V 2 bases short and J 8 bases short, with 7 bases between. Here the CDR3 reads CASSLAGYEQFF. For the CDR3, the DNA is TGTGCCAGCAGCTTAGCCGGTTATGAGCAGTTCTTC.

This clone was seen a few times. The rearrangement joins TRBV6-6 to TRBJ1-5, with D perhaps matching TRBD1 (5 bases). Germline V lookup: CDR1 MNHNY, CDR2 SVGAGI (reference sequence). The CDR3 runs to 15 residues. Trimming stripped 7 bases from V and 1 base from J, with 14 bases between. Here the CDR3 reads CASIPYGDSNQPQHF. Here the CDR3 DNA reads TGTGCCAGCATCCCCTACGGGGACAGCAATCAGCCCCAGCATTTT.

The chain carries TRBV9 and TRBJ2-2; 9 positions agree with TRBD1. The ends lost 0 bases at V and 5 bases at J; junction bases unmatched: 2. This CDR3 comprises 15 residues. Germline V CDR1 and CDR2: SGDLS, YYNGEE. CDR3 nucleotides: TGTGCCAGCAGCGTAGACAGGGGGCTGACCGGGGAGCTGTTTTTT. This codes for CASSVDRGLTGELFF. Combining the CDR3 with reference TRBV9 and TRBJ2-2 gives the whole variable domain DSGVTQTPKHLITATGQRVTLRCSPRSGDLSVYWYQQSLDQGLQFLIQYYNGEERAKGNILERFSAQQFPDLHSELNLSSLELGDSALYFCASSVDRGLTGELFFGEGSRLTVL.

Turning to this clone: Other DNA sequences in the same sample also yield this CDR3. J is TRBJ2-7 and V is TRBV28; TRBD1 agrees at 8 bases. Germline V gene sequence: CDR1 MDHEN, CDR2 SYDVKM. The length of the CDR3 is 14 residues. Germline trimming cut 4 bases from V and 0 bases from J; bases unmatched to any gene: 2. The CDR3, as DNA: TGTGCCAGCAGTTCGGGACAGGACTCCTACGAGCAGTACTTC. It translates to CASSSGQDSYEQYF.

In its sample, this clone was seen a few times. The chain recombines TRBV15 with TRBJ2-7; no clear D. CDR1 is LNHNV and CDR2 is YYDKDF in the germline V gene (reference sequence). V lost 0 bases, J lost 3 bases, and 9 bases lay in between. CDR3 length: 14 residues. CDR3 loop: CATSRDLSSYEQYF. CDR3 nucleotide sequence: TGTGCCACCAGCAGAGATCTTTCTAGCTACGAGCAGTACTTC.

This chain uses TRBV6-5 with TRBJ1-3; a possible D gene is TRBD1 (6 bases). The V and J ends lost 0 bases and 0 bases respectively, with 9 bases between them. The CDR3 totals 16 residues. Germline V gene sequence: CDR1 MNHEY, CDR2 SVGAGI. CDR3 protein: CASSYSTGSSGNTIYF. CDR3 nucleotides: TGTGCCAGCAGTTACTCGACAGGCAGCTCTGGAAACACCATATATTTT.

This clone was seen a handful of times. This chain links TRBV29-1 with TRBJ2-3, with 7 bases aligning to TRBD1. The CDR3 spans 13 residues. Germline V gene lookup returns CDR1 SQVTM and CDR2 ANQGSEA. V gave up 4 bases and J gave up 6 bases; unmatched junction bases: 7. The CDR3 region has the DNA TGCAGCGTTGTGACAGGGTTGTTGGATACGCAGTATTTT. This translates into CSVVTGLLDTQYF.

Concerning this clone: Distinct nucleotide sequences in the sample also encode this CDR3. The rearrangement links TRBV6-6 to TRBJ2-7; D possibly uses TRBD1 or TRBD2 (5 bases each). The CDR3 totals 15 residues. The V end lost 0 bases, the J end lost 0 bases, and 9 bases lay between the germline ends. The germline CDR1 and CDR2 sequences are MNHNY and SVGAGI (reference sequence). CDR3 nucleotides: TGTGCCAGCAGTTACTCGGGGGAGTCCTCCTACGAGCAGTACTTC. Protein: CASSYSGESSYEQYF.

V gene TRBV18 combines with J gene TRBJ2-3, with D perhaps matching TRBD1 (6 bases). There are 15 residues in the CDR3. Germline V gene data show CDR1 as KGHSH and CDR2 as LQKENI. Trimming took off 0 bases at V and 6 bases at J, with 13 bases between the two ends. This CDR3 reads CASSPPSAGVDTQYF. The CDR3 bases are TGTGCCAGCTCACCACCGTCGGCAGGGGTGGATACGCAGTATTTT.

The V gene is TRBV6-4, the J gene TRBJ2-7, with D possibly being TRBD1 (6 bases). V was clipped by 1 base and J by 2 bases, with 12 bases between them. Germline loops: CDR1 MRHNA, CDR2 SNTAGT. CDR3 length equals 15 residues. The chain's CDR3 is CASSDFRGTTYEQYF. CDR3 bases: TGTGCCAGCAGTGACTTCAGGGGTACAACCTACGAGCAGTACTTC.

This clone appeared a few times. The chain is built from TRBV11-2 and TRBJ2-5, with 7 positions matching TRBD1. Germline CDR1 SGHAT, CDR2 FQNNGV. The CDR3 spans 15 residues. J was trimmed by 1 base and V by 5 bases; bases with no gene match: 7. In nucleotides, the CDR3 is TGTGCCAGCAGCGCCCGGACAGGATCCCAAGAGACCCAGTACTTC. This sequence encodes CASSARTGSQETQYF.

The chain joins TRBV7-2 to TRBJ1-2, with unresolved D. This CDR3 spans 13 amino acids. The ends were cut back, 1 base at V and 5 bases at J, with 8 bases in the middle. The V gene's germline CDR1 is SGHTA and CDR2 FQGNSA. The DNA for the CDR3 is TGTGCCAGCAGCTTAGATCCTATGTATGGCTACACCTTC. This codes for CASSLDPMYGYTF. Supplemented by reference TRBV7-2 and TRBJ1-2, the full variable domain reads GAGVSQSPSNKVTEKGKDVELRCDPISGHTALYWYRQSLGQGLEFLIYFQGNSAPDKSGLPSDRFSAERTGGSVSTLTIQRTQQEDSAVYLCASSLDPMYGYTFGSGTRLTVV.